The 22 T cell receptor beta chains reported below all come from one sample, sequenced in a study of T cells in women clearing cervical HPV infection. Generated by immunoSEQ multiplex PCR, the TCRdb table keeps only in-frame clones and is missing some. The repertoire table contains about 22,000 clones. The sequenced material came from blood buffy coat. These receptors were collected from a woman aged 18-70 years with a cervical HPV16 infection that either progressed to CIN3+ or cleared (not recorded which).

A word on this clone: Read data end 3 residues before the CDR3 end; the end is taken from the germline J gene. The chain has TRBV5-6 and TRBJ1-3; no definite D call. The CDR3 is 15 amino acids. V dropped 5 bases and J dropped 4 bases, with 16 bases sitting between them. In germline, CDR1 is SGHDT, CDR2 YYEEEE. CDR3 region: CASSRGWSAGNTIYF. The DNA read from the CDR3 is TGTGCCAGCAGTCGGGGATGGTCGGCCGGAAACACC.

About this clone itself: The observed sequence ends 3 residues before the CDR3 terminus, with the missing tail filled in from the germline J gene. The rearrangement uses TRBV9 and TRBJ1-2; D is uncertain. The CDR3 sequence is 13 residues long. The V end was cut by 0 bases, the J end by 4 bases, with 7 bases between. CDR1 and CDR2 (germline): SGDLS, YYNGEE. The CDR3 bases that were read are TGTGCCAGCAGCGTAGAAGGTGGCTATGGC. As protein: CASSVEGGYG. The whole CDR3 sequence is CASSVEGGYGYTF.

As for this clone: An end of the junction does not agree with germline; a read error may underlie this. Other DNA sequences of this sample code for an identical CDR3. The CDR3 spells CAWSPTGLMGNTIYF. The DNA read from the CDR3 is TGTGCCTGGAGCCCGACAGGGTTGATGGGAAACACA. V usage is TRBV30 and J usage is TRBJ1-3; 7 nucleotides agree with TRBD1. The read halts 3 residues ahead of the CDR3 end, with the missing end drawn from the germline J gene. The CDR3 loop spans 15 amino acids. CDR1 and CDR2 (germline): GTSNPN, SVGIG (reference sequence).

About this clone: The read comes to an end 3 residues before the CDR3 does, leaving the germline J gene to fill in the end. The V and J genes are TRBV2 and TRBJ1-2; a possible D gene is TRBD1 (5 bases). CDR1 SNHLY and CDR2 FYNNEI come from the germline V gene. The CDR3 has 14 amino acids. The V end lost 1 base, the J end lost 6 bases, and 12 bases lay between the germline ends. This CDR3 is CASSEGPGQNGYTF. The covered CDR3 bases are TGTGCCAGCAGTGAAGGCCCCGGACAAAATGGC.

In regard to this clone: The read terminates 3 residues before the CDR3 end, so the remaining end is supplied by the germline J gene. The chain links TRBV4-2 to TRBJ1-4; maybe TRBD1 (5 bases). This CDR3 spans 17 amino acids. Germline CDR1 LGHNA, CDR2 YNFKEQ. The DNA read from the CDR3 is TGTGCCAGCAGCCACTACACCCGGGGGACTGGGGCCAACGTA. As protein: CASSHYTRGTGANV. The whole CDR3 is CASSHYTRGTGANVLFF.

For this clone: The CDR3 is cut off 3 residues early in the read; its end comes from the germline J gene. The chain recombines TRBV28 with TRBJ2-2, with 9 bases identical to TRBD1. Germline V gene sequence: CDR1 MDHEN, CDR2 SYDVKM. The CDR3 sequence is 14 residues long. The sequenced CDR3 bases are TGTGCCAGCAGTTTGGGACAGGGTAACTCACCG. It yields the protein CASSLGQGNSP. The entire CDR3 protein reads CASSLGQGNSPLFF.

This clone is labeled medium-sized based on frequency. The read ends 3 residues shy of where the CDR3 ends; the end is completed using the germline J gene. This chain joins TRBV30 and TRBJ1-6; D unresolved. Germline CDR1 and CDR2: GTSNPN and SVGIG (reference sequence). This CDR3 comprises 13 residues. Deletions cut 4 bases from V and 10 bases from J, with 14 bases between. CDR3 bases read: TGTGCCTGGAATACGCCGGGTGGGTCACCC. It yields the protein CAWNTPGGSP. The whole CDR3 sequence reads CAWNTPGGSPLHF.

Regarding this clone: The CDR3 end falls 3 residues outside the read, so it is completed with the germline J gene. J is TRBJ1-2 and V is TRBV19; 7 bases line up with TRBD1. CDR1 LNHDA and CDR2 SQIVND come from the germline V gene (reference sequence). This CDR3 spans 14 amino acids. CDR3 DNA (partial): TGTGCCAGTAGCCGACAGGGTCTCGACAATGAC. Protein sequence: CASSRQGLDND. The entire CDR3 sequence reads CASSRQGLDNDYTF.

Concerning this clone itself: Read data end 3 residues before the CDR3 end; the end is taken from the germline J gene. The rearrangement links TRBV28 to TRBJ1-2; 11 nucleotides line up with TRBD1. Germline CDR1 and CDR2: MDHEN and SYDVKM. The CDR3 runs 19 residues. With V trimmed by 2 bases and J by 7 bases, 18 bases remained unmatched. The CDR3 is CASSLGGLQLRDRGGGYTF. The DNA read from the CDR3 is TGTGCCAGCAGTTTAGGGGGACTTCAACTAAGGGACAGGGGGGGTGGC.

With respect to this clone: The observed sequence ends 3 residues before the CDR3 terminus, with the missing tail filled in from the germline J gene. V and J are TRBV7-2 and TRBJ2-3, with 7 bases lining up with TRBD1. Looked up from germline, CDR1 is SGHTA and CDR2 is FQGNSA. The CDR3 covers 15 residues. The DNA read from the CDR3 is TGTGCCAGCAGCCAAACTGGACAGGTCCAAGAGACG. Its protein product is CASSQTGQVQET. The entire CDR3 reads CASSQTGQVQETQYF.

In regard to this clone: Sequencing ends 3 residues short of the CDR3 end; the germline J gene provides the rest. This chain links TRBV2 with TRBJ2-7; possibly TRBD1 for D (6 bases). Germline-derived CDR1 and CDR2 are SNHLY and FYNNEI. This CDR3 spans 13 amino acids. The V end lost 6 bases, the J end lost 4 bases, and 13 bases lay between the germline ends. CDR3 protein: CASRDLRGYEQYF. Incomplete CDR3 DNA: TGTGCCAGCAGGGACTTAAGGGGGTACGAG.

This clone shows up as medium-sized by frequency. Read data end 3 residues before the CDR3 end; the end is taken from the germline J gene. This chain joins TRBV13 and TRBJ2-1, with D possibly matching TRBD1 (5 bases). The CDR3 runs 13 residues. V lost 6 bases to trimming and J lost 8 bases, with 14 bases between them. Germline V CDR1 and CDR2: PRHDT, FYEKMQ (reference sequence). CDR3 DNA, as far as it was read: TGTGCCAGCAGATCCATAGGGGCGGATGAG. It encodes CASRSIGADE. The full CDR3 protein reads CASRSIGADEQFF.

On this clone: The read terminates 3 residues ahead of where the CDR3 ends, so the germline J gene completes it. The chain couples TRBV20-1 to TRBJ1-1; TRBD1 matches at 8 bases. This CDR3 spans 14 amino acids. Germline V lookup: CDR1 DFQATT, CDR2 SNEGSKA (reference sequence). The sequenced CDR3 bases are TGCAGTGCTATACAGGGGGGCAGGACTAATCGA. It yields the protein CSAIQGGRTNR. The entire CDR3 protein reads CSAIQGGRTNRAFF.

Turning to this clone: The DNA ends 3 residues before the CDR3 does, and the rest of the CDR3 is filled in from the germline J gene. The chain recombines TRBV7-7 with TRBJ1-2; TRBD1 agrees at 8 bases. CDR3 size: 14 residues. Germline V CDR1 and CDR2: SSHAT, FNYEAQ (reference sequence). The CDR3 bases that were read are TGTGCCAGCAGCCCTCGGACAGGGTTTAAGGAC. It specifies CASSPRTGFKD. The full CDR3 protein is CASSPRTGFKDYTF.

To note about this clone: The read falls 3 residues short of the CDR3 end, and the missing part is taken from the germline J gene. This chain links TRBV7-8 with TRBJ2-2; a weak D match, TRBD2 (6 bases). There are 16 residues in the CDR3. The germline V and J ends were trimmed by 1 base and 0 bases, with 9 bases remaining between them. Germline V gene lookup returns CDR1 SGHVS and CDR2 FQNEAQ. Partial CDR3 DNA: TGTGCCAGCAGCTTAGGTTGGGGGGCGAACACCGGGGAG. Protein product: CASSLGWGANTGE. The whole CDR3 reads CASSLGWGANTGELFF.

In regard to this clone: With the read ending 3 residues before the CDR3 end, the germline J gene is used to fill in that end. The J gene is TRBJ2-3, the V gene TRBV7-2; D gene ambiguous. CDR3 length: 12 amino acids. Germline values: CDR1 SGHTA, CDR2 FQGNSA. The CDR3 DNA, read in part, is TGTGCCAGCAGCTCCCCCGAACAGCCG. Its translation is CASSSPEQP. The whole CDR3 sequence is CASSSPEQPQYF.

Worth noting for this clone: From the germline J gene comes the end of the CDR3, since the read stops 3 residues before it. The chain employs TRBV5-5 and TRBJ2-1; 8 positions agree with TRBD1. Trimming removed 4 bases from V and 5 bases from J; junction bases left unmatched: 8. Germline lookup yields CDR1 SGHKS and CDR2 YYEKEE (reference sequence). The CDR3 has 15 amino acids. The sequenced CDR3 bases are TGTGCCAGCAGCCTCTTGGGGACAGGTCACAATGAG. Translating gives CASSLLGTGHNE. The CDR3 reads in full as CASSLLGTGHNEQFF.

In regard to this clone: The missing CDR3 end, 3 residues past where the read stops, is filled in from the germline J gene. V is TRBV18 and J is TRBJ1-1; no firm D call. The CDR3 runs 11 residues. The germline CDR1 and CDR2 sequences are KGHSH and LQKENI. The chain's CDR3 is CASSPPAEAFF. CDR3 DNA, as far as it was read: TGTGCCAGCTCACCACCAGCCGAA.

Comment on this clone: The sequence runs out 3 residues before the end of the CDR3; the remainder is reconstructed from the germline J gene. The genes are TRBV3-1 (or the pseudogene TRBV3-2) and TRBJ2-3, with 8 nucleotides matching TRBD2. The CDR3 extends over 17 amino acids. J gave up 3 bases and V 0 bases, and 8 bases lay outside the gene matches. Germline values: CDR1 LGHDT, CDR2 YNNKEL (reference sequence). The sequenced part of the CDR3 DNA is TGTGCCAGCAGCCAAGATAAAGCGGGAGCTACAACAGATACG. Translated: CASSQDKAGATTDT. The entire CDR3 reads CASSQDKAGATTDTQYF.

Worth noting for this clone: The read stops 3 residues short of the end of the CDR3; the missing end is completed from the germline J gene. The J gene is TRBJ2-5, the V gene TRBV5-1, with 9 bases that match TRBD2. The CDR3 is 17 amino acids. After removal of 1 base from V and 5 bases from J, the junction contained 12 bases not matched to a gene. Germline CDR1 and CDR2: SGHRS and YFSETQ. The CDR3 loop is CASSLSSSSGGRETQYF. Incomplete CDR3 DNA: TGCGCCAGCAGCTTGTCGTCCAGTAGCGGGGGTAGGGAGACC.

Remarks on this clone: The read falls 3 residues short of the CDR3 end, and the missing part is taken from the germline J gene. The genes are TRBV6-1 and TRBJ1-5; TRBD1 agrees at 8 bases. Germline assignment: CDR1 MNHNS and CDR2 SASEGT. V was pared by 4 bases and J by 1 base, with 6 bases of the junction left unmatched. This CDR3 has 16 amino acids. CDR3 protein: CASSVGDRWSNQPQHF. The covered CDR3 bases are TGTGCCAGCAGTGTAGGGGACAGGTGGAGCAATCAGCCC.

Of note for this clone: From the germline J gene comes the end of the CDR3, since the read stops 3 residues before it. V usage is TRBV20-1 and J usage is TRBJ2-1; 8 bases agree with TRBD2. Germline V gene lookup returns CDR1 DFQATT and CDR2 SNEGSKA (reference sequence). Losses at the gene ends were 3 bases for V and 4 bases for J; bases not matched to a gene: 8. The CDR3 runs 15 residues. CDR3 loop: CSARAGGLRYNEQFF. The DNA read from the CDR3 is TGCAGTGCTAGGGCGGGAGGATTAAGATACAATGAG.